Listed below are T cell receptor beta chains from one sample, sequenced in a study of shared clonotypes between healthy human individuals. Assay: immunoSEQ multiplex PCR; the TCRdb copy retains only in-frame clones and omits some. This repertoire shows about 2.1 million clones, just over 90% found once; its top ten account for about 1.7%. The specimen sequenced was naive CD8+ T cells from PBMCs. These TCRs come from a man younger than 30 in good health. Some clones in this sample may be carry-over from other donors' samples. CDR3s include the opening cysteine and the closing phenylalanine or tryptophan. The D gene is left open where the match is weak. Size is omitted from some rows. Given values are once, few, many or a class for expanded clones.

clone size,D gene,CDR3 length,V gene,J gene,CDR3 DNA,CDR3 protein
-,-,15,TRBV14,TRBJ2-5,TGTGCCAGCAGCCAGGAGCAGGCATACATTGAGACCCAGTACTTC,CASSQEQAYIETQYF
-,TRBD1,13,TRBV27,TRBJ2-7,TGTGCCAGCCGAAGACAGGGGGACTACGAGCAGTACTTC,CASRRQGDYEQYF
-,TRBD2,17,TRBV4-1,TRBJ2-3,TGCGCCAGCAGCCACCCCGGGAGGGGGGAAAGGGCAGATACGCAGTATTTT,CASSHPGRGERADTQYF
-,-,16,TRBV27,TRBJ2-3,TGTGCCAGCAGTCCGGAGACAGCCACTTTCACAGATACGCAGTATTTT,CASSPETATFTDTQYF
-,-,14,TRBV27,TRBJ2-7,TGTGCCAGCACGGGAGTAGGGGGGGCCGACGAGCAGTACTTC,CASTGVGGADEQYF
-,-,16,TRBV9,TRBJ2-1,TGTGCCAGCAGCGTAGGAGCTACTGTGGGTGGCAATGAGCAGTTCTTC,CASSVGATVGGNEQFF
-,-,11,TRBV6-1,TRBJ2-7,TGTGCCAGCAGTGGGAGCTACGAGCAGTACTTC,CASSGSYEQYF
-,-,14,TRBV19,TRBJ1-5,TGTGCCAGCGGCCCGTGGGGGGACAATCAGCCCCAGCATTTT,CASGPWGDNQPQHF
-,-,15,TRBV11-2,TRBJ2-3,TGTGCCAGCAGCGATCCTGGGCGGAGCACAGATACGCAGTATTTT,CASSDPGRSTDTQYF
once,TRBD1,14,TRBV7-9,TRBJ1-2,TGTGCCAGCAGCTTAGTAGGGACAGGGGTTATCTACACCTTC,CASSLVGTGVIYTF
-,-,18,TRBV14,TRBJ1-3,TGTGCCAGCAGCCAAGATCTCCGCAGGGGCTTTCCTGGAAACACCATATATTTT,CASSQDLRRGFPGNTIYF
-,TRBD2,14,TRBV6-4,TRBJ2-3,TGTGCCAGCAGTGCGTCTAGCGGGAGAGATACGCAGTATTTT,CASSASSGRDTQYF
-,TRBD2,15,TRBV6-1,TRBJ2-3,TGTGCCAGCAAACTAGCGGGAGGGAGCCCAGATACGCAGTATTTT,CASKLAGGSPDTQYF
-,TRBD1,16,TRBV9,TRBJ1-3,TGTGCCAGCAGTGGAGGGACAGGGGGCTCTGGAAACACCATATATTTT,CASSGGTGGSGNTIYF
few,-,15,TRBV10-3,TRBJ1-1,TGTGCCATCGGTCACACCGGGGAGTTAAACACTGAAGCTTTCTTT,CAIGHTGELNTEAFF
-,TRBD1,15,TRBV19,TRBJ1-1,TGTGCCAGTAGTATGGACAGGGGGCATTGGACTGAAGCTTTCTTT,CASSMDRGHWTEAFF
-,-,13,TRBV29-1,TRBJ2-7,TGCAGCGTTGAAGATCCCTCGAAGTACGAGCAGTACTTC,CSVEDPSKYEQYF
-,TRBD1,15,TRBV27,TRBJ1-2,TGTGCCAGCAGTTTAAGGCAGGGGGCTGGGTATGGCTACACCTTC,CASSLRQGAGYGYTF
-,-,14,TRBV11-2,TRBJ2-7,TGTGCCAGCAGCTTAGGGACAGCGGGCTACGAGCAGTACTTC,CASSLGTAGYEQYF
-,TRBD1,16,TRBV11-1,TRBJ2-7,TGTGCCAGCAGCCTTCGCCGGGGGACAGGGGAAGGCGAGCAGTACTTC,CASSLRRGTGEGEQYF
once,-,14,TRBV27,TRBJ2-7,TGTGCCAGCAGTTTATGGGGGGCCCCCTACGAGCAGTACTTC,CASSLWGAPYEQYF
-,-,15,TRBV9,TRBJ1-6,TGTGCCAGCAGCGTAGCGGCCAGGGGCCCTTCACCCCTCCACTTT,CASSVAARGPSPLHF
-,TRBD1,13,TRBV5-6,TRBJ2-7,TGTGCCAGCAGCCCCACAGGGGTTTACGAGCAGTACTTC,CASSPTGVYEQYF
once,TRBD1,17,TRBV4-1,TRBJ2-3,TGCGCCAGCAGCCCCTCTCCGGGGGACAGGGGCACAGATACGCAGTATTTT,CASSPSPGDRGTDTQYF
-,-,15,TRBV28,TRBJ1-1,TGTGCCAGCAGTTCCCTCATGTTAAGGGGGGAGGAAGCTTTCTTT,CASSSLMLRGEEAFF